These 26 T cell receptor beta chains originate from one sample sequenced in a study of blood T cell repertoires in COVID-19. Here immunoSEQ multiplex PCR was the method, and the copy in TCRdb shows in-frame clones only, minus some. The sample shows roughly 260,000 clones, about nine tenths of them seen only once. Material for sequencing was peripheral blood. The receptors derive from a woman aged 25 to 39 with COVID-19, enrolled during active disease.

This sequence joins TRBV28 and TRBJ1-6, with 7 positions matching TRBD1. The CDR3 sequence is 14 residues long. Germline values: CDR1 MDHEN, CDR2 SYDVKM. V lost 5 bases to trimming and J lost 10 bases; unmatched junction nucleotides: 8. This chain's CDR3 is CASSPGTAYSPLHF. The CDR3 DNA reads TGTGCCAGCAGTCCCGGGACAGCGTACTCACCCCTCCACTTT.

This clone was detected a few times. Other nucleotide sequences in the sample specify the same CDR3. The V call is TRBV18, the J call TRBJ2-2; possible D gene TRBD1, 6 bases. Trimming stripped 1 base from V and 6 bases from J, with 6 bases between. The CDR3 has 13 amino acids. CDR1 is KGHSH, CDR2 LQKENI, per germline. The CDR3 spells CASSPQGAGELFF. CDR3 nucleotides: TGTGCCAGCTCACCACAGGGGGCCGGGGAGCTGTTTTTT.

The rearrangement links TRBV28 to TRBJ1-2, with 8 positions matching TRBD1. Germline CDR1 is MDHEN and CDR2 is SYDVKM. The CDR3 runs to 13 residues. With 2 bases clipped from V and 7 bases from J, the junction kept 3 bases outside the gene matches. This CDR3 is CASSLQGASGYTF. The CDR3 DNA reads TGTGCCAGCAGTTTACAGGGGGCCTCTGGCTACACCTTC.

This chain joins TRBV19 and TRBJ2-2; D is uncertain. V was cut by 2 bases and J by 8 bases, with 12 bases left in between. This CDR3 is 14 amino acids long. CDR1 and CDR2 (germline): LNHDA, SQIVND (reference sequence). The CDR3 loop is CASSIKAAAGELFF. The CDR3 nucleotides read TGTGCCAGTAGTATAAAGGCGGCAGCAGGGGAGCTGTTTTTT.

V gene TRBV6-6 combines with J gene TRBJ2-4; the D gene is possibly TRBD2 (6 bases). The CDR3 covers 16 residues. Looked up from germline, CDR1 is MNHNY and CDR2 is SVGAGI (reference sequence). Trimming shortened V by 7 bases and J by 3 bases, and 19 bases separated the two germline ends. CDR3 in DNA: TGTGCCAGCACCCCCGGGGGTAGCGGAAACAAAAACATTCAGTACTTC. Amino acid sequence: CASTPGGSGNKNIQYF.

This clone was observed a handful of times. This sequence joins TRBV6-6 and TRBJ1-5, with TRBD1 as a possible D gene (5 bases). Trimming took off 0 bases at V and 9 bases at J, with 15 bases between the two ends. CDR3 length: 15 residues. The germline V gene encodes CDR1 MNHNY and CDR2 SVGAGI (reference sequence). CDR3 in amino acids: CASSYSRDGTGPQHF. CDR3 coding DNA: TGTGCCAGCAGTTACTCGAGGGACGGGACTGGGCCCCAGCATTTT.

The chain combines TRBV7-2 with TRBJ1-2; the D is unclear. CDR3 size: 13 residues. Germline CDR1 is SGHTA and CDR2 is FQGNSA. Trimming removed 2 bases from V and 2 bases from J, with 6 bases in between. DNA for the CDR3: TGTGCCAGCAGCTTACAGGTCAACTATGGCTACACCTTC. As protein: CASSLQVNYGYTF.

The V gene is TRBV3-1 (or the pseudogene TRBV3-2), the J gene TRBJ1-2, with 7 bases that match TRBD1. V lost 4 bases and J lost 5; bases outside the gene matches: 4. The germline gives CDR1 LGHDT, CDR2 YNNKEL (reference sequence). The CDR3 totals 13 residues. Here the CDR3 reads CASSRDSVYGYTF. CDR3 bases: TGTGCCAGCAGCCGGGACAGCGTTTATGGCTACACCTTC.

The J gene is TRBJ2-5, the V gene TRBV30; a weak D match, TRBD2 (5 bases). The ends were cut back, 5 bases at V and 7 bases at J, with 17 bases in the middle. CDR3 size: 13 residues. Germline V gene data show CDR1 as GTSNPN and CDR2 as SVGIG (reference sequence). DNA for the CDR3: TGTGCCTGGCTCTCAACTAGTCTTGGGACCCAGTACTTC. It encodes CAWLSTSLGTQYF.

This clone has only one observation. The chain recombines TRBV4-2 with TRBJ2-2, with TRBD2 matching over 8 bases. J lost 1 base, V lost 0 bases, and 4 bases had no gene match. CDR3 size: 17 residues. Germline lookup yields CDR1 LGHNA and CDR2 YNFKEQ. In nucleotides, the CDR3 is TGTGCCAGCAGCCAAGATTTGAGCGGGAGGAACACCGGGGAGCTGTTTTTT. Amino acid sequence: CASSQDLSGRNTGELFF.

The CDR3 nucleotides read TGCGCCAGCAACACCGGGACTAGCGGGATTTTCGACGAGCAGTACTTC. It is translated as CASNTGTSGIFDEQYF. The rearrangement uses TRBV5-1 and TRBJ2-7; 13 nucleotides line up with TRBD2. The CDR3 is 16 residues long. The V gene's germline CDR1 is SGHRS and CDR2 YFSETQ. The V gene end was trimmed by 6 bases and the J gene end by 5 bases; junction bases not matched to a gene: 11. Full variable domain (outside the CDR3, taken from reference TRBV5-1 and TRBJ2-7): KAGVTQTPRYLIKTRGQQVTLSCSPISGHRSVSWYQQTPGQGLQFLFEYFSETQRNKGNFPGRFSGRQFSNSRSEMNVSTLELGDSALYLCASNTGTSGIFDEQYFGPGTRLTVT.

This chain uses TRBV7-9 with TRBJ2-5; 13 bases fit TRBD2. Germline V gene data show CDR1 as SEHNR and CDR2 as FQNEAQ (reference sequence). The V and J ends lost 4 bases and 6 bases, in that order; junction bases with no gene match: 5. There are 15 residues in the CDR3. The CDR3 DNA follows: TGTGCCAGCAGCTCGGGACTAGCGGGAACGCAGACCCAGTACTTC. It yields the protein CASSSGLAGTQTQYF.

The chain is built from TRBV11-2 and TRBJ2-2, with TRBD2 matching over 11 bases. The CDR3 is 17 residues long. The ends lost 4 bases at V and 3 bases at J; junction bases unmatched: 7. Per germline, CDR1 SGHAT and CDR2 FQNNGV. CDR3 loop: CASSSFSGRGYTGELFF. CDR3 nucleotide sequence: TGTGCCAGCAGCTCTTTTAGCGGGAGGGGGTACACCGGGGAGCTGTTTTTT. The full variable domain, in which reference TRBV11-2 and TRBJ2-2 provide the parts outside the CDR3, is EAGVAQSPRYKIIEKRQSVAFWCNPISGHATLYWYQQILGQGPKLLIQFQNNGVVDDSQLPKDRFSAERLKGVDSTLKIQPAKLEDSAVYLCASSSFSGRGYTGELFFGEGSRLTVL.

V usage is TRBV10-1 and J usage is TRBJ2-1; TRBD2 matches at 14 bases. This CDR3 contains 19 residues. Trimming removed 2 bases from V and 0 bases from J; junction bases left unmatched: 6. The germline V gene encodes CDR1 WNHNN and CDR2 SYGVQD (reference sequence). The DNA for the CDR3 is TGCGCCAGCAGTGAGCGGACTAGCGGGAGGTCAAGCTCCTACAATGAGCAGTTCTTC. It is translated as CASSERTSGRSSSYNEQFF.

The chain carries TRBV4-1 and TRBJ2-7; possibly TRBD2 for D (6 bases). The CDR3 totals 15 residues. V gave up 1 base and J gave up 6 bases, with 16 bases separating them. CDR1 is MGHRA, CDR2 YSYEKL, per germline. CDR3 sequence reads: CASSQASERGGEQYF. CDR3 bases: TGCGCCAGCAGCCAAGCGAGTGAAAGGGGAGGCGAGCAGTACTTC.

The chain uses TRBV15 and TRBJ2-1; maybe TRBD2 (5 bases). Per germline, CDR1 LNHNV and CDR2 YYDKDF (reference sequence). This CDR3 spans 16 amino acids. V lost 6 bases and J lost 5, with 20 bases in between. For the CDR3, the DNA is TGTGCCACCAGTCCCGAGCTAGCAAAAAGGGACAATGAGCAGTTCTTC. Its protein product is CATSPELAKRDNEQFF.

This clone has a handful of counts. The genes are TRBV6-4 and TRBJ2-3; 9 bases agree with TRBD2. Germline loops: CDR1 MRHNA, CDR2 SNTAGT. CDR3 size: 15 residues. The trim removed 3 bases at V and 6 bases at J, leaving 7 bases unmatched. CDR3 protein: CASSETAGGTDTQYF. CDR3 nucleotide sequence: TGTGCCAGCAGTGAGACAGCGGGAGGTACTGATACGCAGTATTTT.

The chain recombines TRBV5-1 with TRBJ2-5, with D uncertain. The CDR3 has 13 residues. The V end lost 0 bases, the J end lost 0 bases, and 3 bases lay between the germline ends. The germline CDR1 and CDR2 sequences are SGHRS and YFSETQ. The CDR3 region has the DNA TGCGCCAGCAGCTTGGGTAACCAAGAGACCCAGTACTTC. Protein: CASSLGNQETQYF. Combining the CDR3 with reference TRBV5-1 and TRBJ2-5 gives the whole variable domain KAGVTQTPRYLIKTRGQQVTLSCSPISGHRSVSWYQQTPGQGLQFLFEYFSETQRNKGNFPGRFSGRQFSNSRSEMNVSTLELGDSALYLCASSLGNQETQYFGPGTRLLVL.

The J gene is TRBJ2-3, the V gene TRBV7-2; 9 bases line up with TRBD2. This CDR3 is built from 16 residues. J gave up 6 bases and V 7 bases, and 14 bases lay outside the gene matches. Germline assignment: CDR1 SGHTA and CDR2 FQGNSA. The CDR3 is CASISGREGFSDTQYF. CDR3 coding DNA: TGTGCCAGCATCTCAGGGCGGGAGGGCTTCAGTGATACGCAGTATTTT.

The V gene is TRBV6-1, the J gene TRBJ2-1; 9 nucleotides line up with TRBD1. After removal of 1 base from V and 2 bases from J, the junction contained 0 bases not matched to a gene. Looked up from germline, CDR1 is MNHNS and CDR2 is SASEGT. This CDR3 region has 15 residues. CDR3 sequence (DNA): TGTGCCAGCAGTGAAGGACAGGGGGCCTACAATGAGCAGTTCTTC. Translating it yields CASSEGQGAYNEQFF.

This rearrangement joins TRBV28 to TRBJ1-3; a possible D gene is TRBD1 (5 bases). The CDR3 extends over 16 amino acids. V shed 3 bases and J shed 3 bases, with 15 bases lying between them. The germline V gene has CDR1 MDHEN and CDR2 SYDVKM. Here the CDR3 DNA reads TGTGCCAGCAGTTTGTTGGGGGGACTAGGTGGAAACACCATATATTTT. This encodes CASSLLGGLGGNTIYF. Drawing the rest from reference TRBV28 and TRBJ1-3, the complete variable domain is DVKVTQSSRYLVKRTGEKVFLECVQDMDHENMFWYRQDPGLGLRLIYFSYDVKMKEKGDIPEGYSVSREKKERFSLILESASTNQTSMYLCASSLLGGLGGNTIYFGEGSWLTVV.

The chain joins TRBV7-9 to TRBJ2-7; D call uncertain. Germline CDR1 reads SEHNR; CDR2 reads FQNEAQ (reference sequence). This CDR3 has 14 residues. V was cut by 2 bases and J by 4 bases, with 12 bases left in between. In DNA form, the CDR3 reads TGTGCCAGCAGCTTAATCGGTCTGCGATACGAGCAGTACTTC. Translation gives CASSLIGLRYEQYF.

The chain recombines TRBV4-2 with TRBJ1-1; 8 nucleotides match TRBD1. V was pared by 4 bases and J by 11 bases, with 6 bases of the junction left unmatched. The CDR3 has 12 amino acids. Germline assignment: CDR1 LGHNA and CDR2 YNFKEQ. The CDR3: CASSRGQGGAFF. The CDR3 DNA reads as TGTGCCAGCAGCCGCGGACAGGGAGGCGCTTTCTTT.

The chain employs TRBV10-1 and TRBJ2-3; D is unclear. CDR1 WNHNN and CDR2 SYGVQD come from the germline V gene (reference sequence). This CDR3 comprises 14 residues. The ends were cut back, 8 bases at V and 0 bases at J, with 12 bases in the middle. CDR3 DNA sequence: TGCGCCAGCGCTCAGTATTCTAGCACAGATACGCAGTATTTT. Residues: CASAQYSSTDTQYF.

There are a few counts of this clone. CDR3 loop: CASKTGSGEQYF. CDR3 DNA sequence: TGTGCCAGTAAGACAGGGTCAGGCGAGCAGTACTTC. This chain uses TRBV28 with TRBJ2-7, with TRBD1 matching 7 bases. Germline V lookup: CDR1 MDHEN, CDR2 SYDVKM. This CDR3 has 12 residues. Trimming removed 9 bases from V and 6 bases from J; junction bases left unmatched: 8.

The gene calls are TRBV11-2 and TRBJ2-7; the D gene is possibly TRBD2 (6 bases). The CDR3 consists of 15 residues. Trimming cost V 4 bases and J 7 bases, with 20 bases left between them. The V gene's germline CDR1 is SGHAT and CDR2 FQNNGV. The CDR3 loop reads CASSSPAGWPGEQYF. The CDR3 DNA sequence: TGTGCCAGCAGCTCCCCTGCGGGATGGCCTGGGGAGCAGTACTTC.